This T cell receptor (beta chain) derives from a study of metastatic and nonmetastatic thyroid tumors. Study-wide context: Comparative analysis of repertoires was undertaken across blood and tumor or nodule tissue obtained from malignant and benign thyroid patients.

Source study methods: In papillary thyroid cancer, a distant-metastasis classifier was built using CDR3 differences across clinicopathological groups. TCRdb re-called the PCR reads via MiXCR. The V and J calls were not made by the authors but by TCRdb's processing. The sample holds tens of thousands of clones, roughly 13% seen once. Ahead of thyroid surgery, no patient had received treatment of any kind. As regards this clone: Its antigen is currently unknown. Just one base apart from a much larger clone, this may be a read error.

Germline V gene sequence: CDR1 DFQATT, CDR2 SNEGSKA (reference sequence). The CDR3 contains 13 residues. Study-wide findings and caveats: In blood and tumor, TCR beta diversity was reportedly significantly higher in malignant thyroid tumors than in benign nodules.

This chain links TRBV20-1 with TRBJ2-4, with D possibly being TRBD2 (5 bases). Sequenced input: blood. This TCR was sampled from a female donor with papillary thyroid cancer or a benign thyroid nodule (not recorded which). Some clones in this sample may be carry-over from other donors' samples. CDR3 residues: CSAKDTGLNIKYF. CDR3 sequence (DNA): TGCAGTGCTAAAGACACGGGATTGAACATTAAGTACTTC.